Listed here are 25 T cell receptor beta chains from one sample, sequenced in a study of siplizumab effects on memory and regulatory T cells (dated by TCRdb to about 2019). Library preparation was by the immunoSEQ multiplex PCR assay. TCRdb holds this immuneACCESS table with in-frame rearrangements only. Some clones are missing; in checked studies, unresolved V genes explain under half, and the rest has no known cause. Here the sample has about 48,000 clones; more than 85% occur a single time. The ten largest clones add up to roughly 0.37% of the sample. Sequencing was done on a sample of naive CD8+ T cells sorted from blood. The cell subset or site label here, explained by the study, means: unstimulated naive T cells. The receptors were sampled from a human donor in good health.

The rearrangement joins TRBV29-1 to TRBJ2-1; 7 bases are shared with TRBD1. The germline V gene encodes CDR1 SQVTM and CDR2 ANQGSEA. The CDR3 length is 14 residues. V was pared by 8 bases and J by 4 bases, with 11 bases of the junction left unmatched. Here the CDR3 reads CSIDTGQQYNEQFF. In DNA, the CDR3 is TGCAGCATCGACACGGGACAGCAGTACAATGAGCAGTTCTTC.

V and J are TRBV5-4 and TRBJ1-1, with D possibly TRBD1 on 5 matching bases. Germline V gene sequence: CDR1 SGHNT, CDR2 YYREEE (reference sequence). V lost 10 bases to trimming and J lost 4 bases, with 11 bases between them. The length of the CDR3 is 11 residues. The CDR3 nucleotides read TGTGCCGTGGGGGACCCCACTGAAGCTTTCTTT. Protein sequence: CAVGDPTEAFF.

The gene calls are TRBV4-2 and TRBJ2-3, with 12 bases lining up with TRBD2. The CDR3 is 16 amino acids. CDR1 and CDR2 from the germline V gene are LGHNA and YNFKEQ. V lost 4 bases and J lost 2; bases outside the gene matches: 4. The CDR3 DNA reads as TGTGCCAGCAGCCCCCGGACTAGCGGGATCACAGATACGCAGTATTTT. Amino acids: CASSPRTSGITDTQYF.

The V and J genes are TRBV7-9 and TRBJ2-7; D not certain. Trimming left V 8 bases short and J 0 bases short, with 11 bases between. Germline loops: CDR1 SEHNR, CDR2 FQNEAQ (reference sequence). The CDR3 runs 13 residues. CDR3 sequence: CASQWGSSYEQYF. Here the CDR3 DNA reads TGTGCCAGCCAGTGGGGATCCTCCTACGAGCAGTACTTC.

The chain links TRBV2 to TRBJ1-5; no firm D call. The CDR3 loop spans 19 amino acids. Trimming removed 4 bases from V and 1 base from J, with 23 bases in between. Germline V gives CDR1 SNHLY, CDR2 FYNNEI. CDR3 region: CASSGGRTELPKSNQPQHF. The CDR3 DNA is TGTGCCAGCAGTGGAGGGCGGACCGAACTCCCTAAGAGCAATCAGCCCCAGCATTTT.

This chain joins TRBV25-1 and TRBJ2-7, with 8 bases identical to TRBD1. Trimming cost V 4 bases and J 5 bases; bases outside gene matches: 1. This CDR3 is built from 12 residues. Germline V gives CDR1 MGHDK, CDR2 SYGVNS. The CDR3 DNA is TGTGCCAGCAGTGGGACAGGGAACGAGCAGTACTTC. It translates to CASSGTGNEQYF.

This clone was recorded a few times. V is TRBV27 and J is TRBJ1-5; the match to TRBD1 covers 7 bases. V lost 1 base to trimming and J lost 3 bases; unmatched junction nucleotides: 9. This CDR3 comprises 17 residues. In germline, CDR1 is MNHEY, CDR2 SMNVEV (reference sequence). The CDR3 region has the DNA TGTGCCAGCAGTTTATATCCCCCGACAGGGTTCAATCAGCCCCAGCATTTT. Translating it yields CASSLYPPTGFNQPQHF.

This clone is a singleton in its sample. The chain employs TRBV29-1 and TRBJ2-7, with D tentatively TRBD1 or TRBD2 (5 bases each). The germline CDR1 and CDR2 sequences are SQVTM and ANQGSEA. The V and J ends lost 4 bases and 6 bases respectively, with 7 bases between them. This CDR3 is 10 amino acids long. The CDR3 DNA reads TGCAGCGTTGTCGGGACCGAGCAGTACTTC. This gives the protein CSVVGTEQYF.

CDR3 nucleotides: TGCGCCAGCAGCCTGCTAGTGGACAGGACCTACGAGCAGTACTTC. This sequence encodes CASSLLVDRTYEQYF. J is TRBJ2-7 and V is TRBV4-1; 7 bases map to TRBD1. The CDR3 is 15 residues long. V lost 4 bases to trimming and J lost 2 bases; unmatched junction nucleotides: 8. In germline, CDR1 is MGHRA, CDR2 YSYEKL.

CDR3 coding DNA: TGCAGCGTTGAAGGCACGGGAGCGGTCTACAATGAGCAGTTCTTC. It yields the protein CSVEGTGAVYNEQFF. This chain connects TRBV29-1 to TRBJ2-1; tentative D call: TRBD2 (6 bases). Germline V gene data show CDR1 as SQVTM and CDR2 as ANQGSEA. The CDR3 totals 15 residues. The V and J ends lost 1 base and 3 bases respectively, with 13 bases between them.

V and J are TRBV27 and TRBJ2-5, with TRBD2 matching over 8 bases. CDR1 is MNHEY, CDR2 SMNVEV, per germline (reference sequence). This CDR3 has 15 amino acids. Trimming cost V 2 bases and J 5 bases; bases outside gene matches: 7. In nucleotides, the CDR3 is TGTGCCAGCAGTTTAGGCTCTAGCGGGCTGGAGACCCAGTACTTC. The encoded protein is CASSLGSSGLETQYF.

The chain joins TRBV7-9 to TRBJ2-2, with 8 positions matching TRBD2. Trimming took 4 bases from V and 1 from J; bases not matched to a gene: 5. Germline-derived CDR1 and CDR2 are SEHNR and FQNEAQ (reference sequence). The CDR3 is 16 residues long. CDR3 residues: CASSSSGGLNTGELFF. The CDR3, as DNA: TGTGCCAGCAGCTCCAGCGGGGGCTTGAACACCGGGGAGCTGTTTTTT.

This clone was picked up one time. V usage is TRBV29-1 and J usage is TRBJ1-2, with D maybe TRBD1 (6 bases). Germline V gene lookup returns CDR1 SQVTM and CDR2 ANQGSEA. The length of the CDR3 is 13 residues. The V end lost 4 bases, the J end lost 5 bases, and 14 bases lay between the germline ends. The CDR3 nucleotides read TGCAGCGTTGTTATTGGACAGATATATGGCTACACCTTC. Translation: CSVVIGQIYGYTF.

The chain carries TRBV5-4 and TRBJ2-5; D gene unclear. Germline loops: CDR1 SGHNT, CDR2 YYREEE (reference sequence). V gave up 0 bases and J gave up 0 bases, with 9 bases separating them. This CDR3 comprises 15 residues. CDR3 DNA sequence: TGTGCCAGCAGCTTGGAGGGCACGTACCAAGAGACCCAGTACTTC. Protein: CASSLEGTYQETQYF.

This clone was seen just once. The chain employs TRBV30 and TRBJ1-1; D ambiguous. Trimming stripped 1 base from V and 3 bases from J, with 12 bases between. CDR3 length: 14 amino acids. The germline V gene has CDR1 GTSNPN and CDR2 SVGIG (reference sequence). CDR3 nucleotide sequence: TGTGCCTGGAGTGCGGCGGACGGTTACACTGAAGCTTTCTTT. Translating it yields CAWSAADGYTEAFF.

This chain connects TRBV7-6 to TRBJ2-1; 9 nucleotides align to TRBD2. This CDR3 contains 14 residues. V was pared by 3 bases and J by 7 bases, with 4 bases of the junction left unmatched. Germline CDR1 is SGHVS and CDR2 is FNYEAQ. The CDR3 loop reads CASSLAGGTNEQFF. The CDR3 nucleotides are TGTGCCAGCAGCTTGGCGGGGGGGACAAATGAGCAGTTCTTC.

CDR3 coding DNA: TGTGCCAGCAGCTGGTTGGAGTTCGGCACTGAAGCTTTCTTT. Translated: CASSWLEFGTEAFF. This rearrangement joins TRBV5-5 to TRBJ1-1; D not resolved. The V and J ends lost 3 bases and 4 bases respectively, with 13 bases between them. CDR3 length: 14 amino acids. Germline loops: CDR1 SGHKS, CDR2 YYEKEE (reference sequence).

V and J are TRBV6-1 and TRBJ1-3; D perhaps matches TRBD1 (5 bases). The CDR3 spans 18 residues. Germline V lookup: CDR1 MNHNS, CDR2 SASEGT. The V end lost 1 base, the J end lost 0 bases, and 16 bases lay between the germline ends. The CDR3 is CASSEESGLRFSGNTIYF. CDR3 sequence (DNA): TGTGCCAGCAGTGAAGAGTCAGGGCTTCGTTTCTCTGGAAACACCATATATTTT.

The chain carries TRBV10-3 and TRBJ1-1; D call uncertain. CDR1 and CDR2 (germline): ENHRY, SYGVKD. There are 13 residues in the CDR3. V was trimmed by 6 bases and J by 0 bases, leaving 8 bases between them. The CDR3, as DNA: TGTGCCATCAGACAGTTAATGAACACTGAAGCTTTCTTT. Translation gives CAIRQLMNTEAFF.

The chain is built from TRBV6-1 and TRBJ2-3; 10 bases are shared with TRBD2. The ends lost 8 bases at V and 1 base at J; junction bases unmatched: 3. The CDR3 has 14 amino acids. Per germline, CDR1 MNHNS and CDR2 SASEGT. CDR3 sequence reads: CASLTSGGTDTQYF. The CDR3, as DNA: TGTGCCAGCCTCACTAGCGGGGGCACAGATACGCAGTATTTT.

V usage is TRBV7-2 and J usage is TRBJ2-7; D is perhaps TRBD2 (5 bases). The CDR3 is made up of 13 amino acids. V gave up 5 bases and J gave up 0 bases, with 8 bases separating them. Germline CDR1 reads SGHTA; CDR2 reads FQGNSA. The CDR3 loop is CASSESGSYEQYF. The CDR3 DNA sequence: TGTGCCAGCAGCGAAAGCGGCTCCTACGAGCAGTACTTC. The full variable domain, completed using reference TRBV7-2 and TRBJ2-7, is GAGVSQSPSNKVTEKGKDVELRCDPISGHTALYWYRQSLGQGLEFLIYFQGNSAPDKSGLPSDRFSAERTGGSVSTLTIQRTQQEDSAVYLCASSESGSYEQYFGPGTRLTVT.

The chain employs TRBV19 and TRBJ1-5; D is undetermined. Germline values: CDR1 LNHDA, CDR2 SQIVND (reference sequence). The CDR3 is 13 amino acids. V lost 1 base and J 6 bases, leaving 7 bases between the germline ends. CDR3 nucleotides: TGTGCCAGTAGTATAGGGCTGGGTCAGCCCCAGCATTTT. Protein product: CASSIGLGQPQHF.

The V gene is TRBV5-8, the J gene TRBJ1-1; D is possibly TRBD1 (6 bases). The CDR3 is made up of 16 amino acids. Per germline, CDR1 SGHTS and CDR2 YDEGEE. V lost 6 bases and J 0 bases, leaving 18 bases between the germline ends. CDR3 protein: CASTGRSTGMNTEAFF. CDR3 bases: TGTGCCAGCACCGGAAGATCGACAGGCATGAACACTGAAGCTTTCTTT.

J is TRBJ2-1 and V is TRBV27; 7 nucleotides align to TRBD2. The V gene end was trimmed by 4 bases and the J gene end by 8 bases; junction bases not matched to a gene: 8. There are 14 residues in the CDR3. Per the germline V gene, CDR1 is MNHEY and CDR2 is SMNVEV (reference sequence). CDR3 bases: TGTGCCAGCAGTTGGACTAGACTAGGCGATGAGCAGTTCTTC. Its protein product is CASSWTRLGDEQFF.

This clone was counted only a few times. This chain uses TRBV27 with TRBJ2-7; D possibly corresponds to TRBD1 (6 bases). This CDR3 has 13 residues. Germline values: CDR1 MNHEY, CDR2 SMNVEV (reference sequence). V lost 5 bases and J lost 5, with 13 bases in between. The CDR3 DNA follows: TGTGCCAGCAGTCCGGTTTGGGGGCACGAGCAGTACTTC. Translating gives CASSPVWGHEQYF.